A selection of T cell receptor beta chains follows, all from one sample in a study of PD-L1 blockade in urothelial cancer. Method: immunoSEQ multiplex PCR; TCRdb's copy keeps in-frame clones and lacks some. The sample includes tens of thousands of clones, almost 90% seen only once; the top ten take 11%. The sample consisted of PBMCs, taken around atezolizumab (anti-PD-L1) treatment. These receptors were obtained from a man in his sixties with urothelial cancer. Each CDR3 is given with its conserved first and last residue. The D gene is left open where the match is weak. A clone size is listed for some rows: how often the clone was seen (once, few, many), or a class if it is expanded.

v_gene	j_gene	d_gene	abundance	CDR3nt	CDR3aa
TRBV6-5	TRBJ1-6	TRBD1	few	TGTGCCAGCAGCTTGGACAGGGACAATTCACCCCTCCACTTT	CASSLDRDNSPLHF
TRBV18	TRBJ2-3	TRBD1	.	TGTGCCAGCTCACCAGGGCGAAAGGGGGCAGGTGATACGCAGTATTTT	CASSPGRKGAGDTQYF
TRBV11-3	TRBJ1-1	.	.	TGTGCCAGCAGCTTAGATTTGCAGGCACCTTTCTTT	CASSLDLQAPFF
TRBV30	TRBJ2-5	TRBD2	.	TGTGCCTGGAAGGAAATGACTAGCGGGGGGGAGACCAAGTACTTC	CAWKEMTSGGETKYF
TRBV7-6	TRBJ2-1	.	.	TGTGCCAGCAGCGACCCCGGGGAGGGGGTACCTAATGAGCAGTTCTTC	CASSDPGEGVPNEQFF
TRBV21-1	TRBJ2-7	.	.	TGTGCCAGCAGCAATGGGGCCGCTCCAGAGTGGTTCGAGCAGTACTTC	CASSNGAAPEWFEQYF
TRBV19	TRBJ1-4	TRBD1	.	TGTGCCAGTACCGTACAGGGGGCCGATGAAAAACTGTTTTTT	CASTVQGADEKLFF
TRBV6-5	TRBJ1-2	.	.	TGTGCCAGCAGTTACTCGATACAGACCTATGGCTACACCTTC	CASSYSIQTYGYTF
TRBV11-2	TRBJ1-3	TRBD1	.	TGTGCCAGCAGCTCGTCGGACAGGGTTAAAGTAGGAAACACCATATATTTT	CASSSSDRVKVGNTIYF
TRBV7-3	TRBJ2-3	.	.	TGTGCCAGCAGCTTACAGGAATTCAATACGCAGTATTTT	CASSLQEFNTQYF
TRBV2	TRBJ2-1	.	.	TGTGCCAGCATCTGGACAGAGGGCACCTACAATGAGCAGTTCTTC	CASIWTEGTYNEQFF
TRBV18	TRBJ2-7	TRBD1	.	TGTGCCAGCTCACGGGCCCCGACAGGGGCCTACGAGCAGTACTTC	CASSRAPTGAYEQYF
TRBV9	TRBJ2-2	.	.	TGTGCCAGCAGCTCTCCGGAGGGGAGGTTTGGCGGGGAGCTGTTTTTT	CASSSPEGRFGGELFF
TRBV7-9	TRBJ2-5	TRBD2	.	TGTGCCAGCAGCTACAGCCCAGGGACTAGACTTAAAGAGACCCAGTACTTC	CASSYSPGTRLKETQYF
TRBV15	TRBJ2-1	.	once	TGTGCCACCAGCCCCGGGGGTTCCTACAATGAGCAGTTCTTC	CATSPGGSYNEQFF
TRBV7-9	TRBJ2-7	TRBD2	.	TGTGCCAGCAGCTCCTTTATGGCGGGGGCCTACGAGCAGTACTTC	CASSSFMAGAYEQYF